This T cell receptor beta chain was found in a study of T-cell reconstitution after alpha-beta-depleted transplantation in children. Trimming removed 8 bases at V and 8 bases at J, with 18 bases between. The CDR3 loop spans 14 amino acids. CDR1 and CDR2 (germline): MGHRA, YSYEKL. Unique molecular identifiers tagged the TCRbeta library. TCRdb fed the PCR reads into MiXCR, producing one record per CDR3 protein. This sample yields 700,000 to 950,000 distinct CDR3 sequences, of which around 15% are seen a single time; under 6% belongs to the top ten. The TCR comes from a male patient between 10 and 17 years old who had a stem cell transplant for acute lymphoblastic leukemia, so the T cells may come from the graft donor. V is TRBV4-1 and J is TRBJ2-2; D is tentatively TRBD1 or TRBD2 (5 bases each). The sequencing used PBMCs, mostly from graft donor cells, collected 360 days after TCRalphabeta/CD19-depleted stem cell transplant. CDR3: CASRTGGARGELFF. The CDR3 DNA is TGCGCCAGCCGGACTGGGGGAGCTAGAGGGGAGCTGTTTTTT.